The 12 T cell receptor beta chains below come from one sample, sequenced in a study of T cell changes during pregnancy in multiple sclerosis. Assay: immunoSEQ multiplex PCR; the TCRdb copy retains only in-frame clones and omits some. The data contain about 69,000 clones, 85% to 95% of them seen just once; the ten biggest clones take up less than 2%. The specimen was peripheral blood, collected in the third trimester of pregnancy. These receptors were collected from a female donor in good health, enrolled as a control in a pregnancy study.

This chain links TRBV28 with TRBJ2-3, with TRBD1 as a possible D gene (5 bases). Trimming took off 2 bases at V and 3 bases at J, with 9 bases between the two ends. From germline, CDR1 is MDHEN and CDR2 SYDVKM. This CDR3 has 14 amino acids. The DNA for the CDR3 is TGTGCCAGCAGTTTAGGGGCTACGACAGATACGCAGTATTTT. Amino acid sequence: CASSLGATTDTQYF.

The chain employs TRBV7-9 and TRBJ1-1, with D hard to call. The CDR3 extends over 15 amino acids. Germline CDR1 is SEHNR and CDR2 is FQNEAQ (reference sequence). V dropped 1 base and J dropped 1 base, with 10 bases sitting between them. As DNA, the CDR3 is TGTGCCAGCAGCTTAGTTTTCGAGAGGAACACTGAAGCTTTCTTT. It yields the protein CASSLVFERNTEAFF. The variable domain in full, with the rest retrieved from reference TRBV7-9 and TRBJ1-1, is DTGVSQNPRHKITKRGQNVTFRCDPISEHNRLYWYRQTLGQGPEFLTYFQNEAQLEKSRLLSDRFSAERPKGSFSTLEIQRTEQGDSAMYLCASSLVFERNTEAFFGQGTRLTVV.

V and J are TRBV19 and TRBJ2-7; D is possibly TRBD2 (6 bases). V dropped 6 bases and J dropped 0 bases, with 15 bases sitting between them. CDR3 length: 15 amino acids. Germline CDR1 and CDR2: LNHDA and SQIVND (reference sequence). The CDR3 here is CASSRRVSGSYEQYF. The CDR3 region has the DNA TGTGCCAGTAGCCGTAGGGTTAGCGGCTCCTACGAGCAGTACTTC.

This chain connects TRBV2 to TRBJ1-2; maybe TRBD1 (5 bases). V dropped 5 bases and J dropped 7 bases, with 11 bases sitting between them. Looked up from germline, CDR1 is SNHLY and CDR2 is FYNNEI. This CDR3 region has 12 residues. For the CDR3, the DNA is TGTGCCAGCAGTACTCTAGGGGTTGGCTACACCTTC. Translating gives CASSTLGVGYTF.

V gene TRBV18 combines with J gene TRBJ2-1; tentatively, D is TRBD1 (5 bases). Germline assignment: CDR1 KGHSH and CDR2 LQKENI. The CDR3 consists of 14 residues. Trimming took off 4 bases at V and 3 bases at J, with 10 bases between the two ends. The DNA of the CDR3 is TGTGCCAGCTCACGGGCGACAGACTACAATGAGCAGTTCTTC. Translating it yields CASSRATDYNEQFF.

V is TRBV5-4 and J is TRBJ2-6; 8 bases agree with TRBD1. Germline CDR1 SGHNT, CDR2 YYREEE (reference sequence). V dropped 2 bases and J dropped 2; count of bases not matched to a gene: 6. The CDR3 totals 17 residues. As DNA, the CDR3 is TGTGCCAGCAGCTTCGGACAGGGTGCTACTGGGGCCAACGTCCTGACTTTC. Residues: CASSFGQGATGANVLTF.

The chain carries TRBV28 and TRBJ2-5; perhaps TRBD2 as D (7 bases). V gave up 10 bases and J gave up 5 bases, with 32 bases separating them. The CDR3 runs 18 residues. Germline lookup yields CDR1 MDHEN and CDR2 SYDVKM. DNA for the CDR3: TGTGCCACCCAAGCTTCCCGGCCGGGGGGCGGCCGAGGGGAGACCCAGTACTTC. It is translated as CATQASRPGGGRGETQYF.

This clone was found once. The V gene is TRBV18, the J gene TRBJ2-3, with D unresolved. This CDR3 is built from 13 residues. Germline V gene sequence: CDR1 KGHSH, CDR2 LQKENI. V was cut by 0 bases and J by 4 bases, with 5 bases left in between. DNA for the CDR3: TGTGCCAGCTCACCACCGTCAGCAGATACGCAGTATTTT. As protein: CASSPPSADTQYF.

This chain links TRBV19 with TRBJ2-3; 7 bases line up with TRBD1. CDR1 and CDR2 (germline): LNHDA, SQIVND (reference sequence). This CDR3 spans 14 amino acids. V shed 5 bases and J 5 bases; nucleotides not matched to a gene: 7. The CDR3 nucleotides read TGTGCCAGTAGTGTACAGGGGCTGGAAGATACGCAGTATTTT. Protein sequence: CASSVQGLEDTQYF.

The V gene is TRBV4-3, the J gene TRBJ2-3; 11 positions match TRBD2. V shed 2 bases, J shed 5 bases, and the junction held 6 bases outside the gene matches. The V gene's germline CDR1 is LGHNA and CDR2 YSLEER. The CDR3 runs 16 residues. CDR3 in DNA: TGCGCCAGCAGCCAATTAGCGGGAGGGTCCTTAGATACGCAGTATTTT. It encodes CASSQLAGGSLDTQYF.

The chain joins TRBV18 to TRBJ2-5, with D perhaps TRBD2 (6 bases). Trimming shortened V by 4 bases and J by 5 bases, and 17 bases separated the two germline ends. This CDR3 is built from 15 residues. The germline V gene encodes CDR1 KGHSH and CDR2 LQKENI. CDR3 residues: CASSLTGVPGETQYF. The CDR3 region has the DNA TGTGCCAGCTCACTGACGGGGGTACCCGGGGAGACCCAGTACTTC.

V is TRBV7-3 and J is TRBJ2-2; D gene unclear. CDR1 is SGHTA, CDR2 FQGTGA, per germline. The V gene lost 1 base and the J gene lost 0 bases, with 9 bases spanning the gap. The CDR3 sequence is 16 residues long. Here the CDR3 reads CASSLIPATNTGELFF. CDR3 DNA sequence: TGTGCCAGCAGCTTAATCCCAGCGACGAACACCGGGGAGCTGTTTTTT.